This is a list of T cell receptor beta chains from one sample in a study of CD8+CD57+ T cells in acquired aplastic anemia. TCRdb processed the reads anew with MiXCR; each CDR3 protein has one entry. Of roughly 130,000 distinct CDR3 sequences in the sample, about half were seen once. Sequenced material: sorted CD4+, CD8+, or CD8+CD57+ T cells (not recorded which) from PBMCs. All receptors come from a human donor in good health, serving as a control. Each CDR3 is given with its conserved first and last residue. Each record gives: clone size, D gene, V gene, J gene, CDR3 protein, CDR3 DNA. D genes are given only for firm matches. The size field is filled for only some rows; it gives once, few, many or a size class.

clone_size: many
d_call: .
v_call: TRBV6-5
j_call: TRBJ1-1
cdr3_aa: CASSYTGSGVVNTEAFF
cdr3_nt: TGTGCCAGCAGTTACACAGGTTCTGGAGTGGTGAACACTGAAGCTTTCTTT

clone_size: many
d_call: .
v_call: TRBV10-3
j_call: TRBJ1-5
cdr3_aa: CAIRHPINQPQHF
cdr3_nt: TGTGCCATCAGACACCCAATCAATCAGCCCCAGCATTTT

clone_size: many
d_call: .
v_call: TRBV2
j_call: TRBJ1-3
cdr3_aa: CASSGDGISGNTIYF
cdr3_nt: TGTGCCAGCAGTGGGGACGGGATCTCTGGAAACACCATATATTTT

clone_size: many
d_call: .
v_call: TRBV12-3/TRBV12-4
j_call: TRBJ1-3
cdr3_aa: CAQSRNSGNTIYF
cdr3_nt: TGTGCCCAGTCGCGGAACTCTGGAAACACCATATATTTT

clone_size: many
d_call: .
v_call: TRBV6-5
j_call: TRBJ2-5
cdr3_aa: CASSYSISQLGRETQYF
cdr3_nt: TGTGCCAGCAGTTACTCGATCTCCCAGTTAGGGCGAGAGACCCAGTACTTC

clone_size: few
d_call: TRBD1
v_call: TRBV18
j_call: TRBJ2-1
cdr3_aa: CASSPTGTGYNEQFF
cdr3_nt: TGTGCCAGCTCACCTACCGGGACAGGATACAATGAGCAGTTCTTC

clone_size: .
d_call: .
v_call: TRBV25-1
j_call: TRBJ2-3
cdr3_aa: CASSESVGTDTQYF
cdr3_nt: TGTGCCAGCAGTGAATCGGTGGGCACAGATACGCAGTATTTT

clone_size: many
d_call: .
v_call: TRBV20-1
j_call: TRBJ1-5
cdr3_aa: CSARDQGGGNQPQHF
cdr3_nt: TGCAGTGCTAGAGACCAGGGAGGCGGCAATCAGCCCCAGCATTTT

clone_size: once
d_call: TRBD2
v_call: TRBV20-1
j_call: TRBJ2-3
cdr3_aa: CSARDKLAGADTQYF
cdr3_nt: TGCAGTGCTAGAGATAAACTAGCGGGGGCAGATACGCAGTATTTT

clone_size: .
d_call: .
v_call: TRBV7-8
j_call: TRBJ2-7
cdr3_aa: CSSSLDQSYEQYF
cdr3_nt: TGTTCCAGCAGCTTAGACCAATCTTACGAGCAGTACTTC

clone_size: many
d_call: .
v_call: TRBV6-1
j_call: TRBJ1-5
cdr3_aa: CASRPGNDGQPQHF
cdr3_nt: TGTGCCAGCAGGCCAGGAAACGACGGTCAGCCCCAGCATTTT

clone_size: .
d_call: .
v_call: TRBV7-2
j_call: TRBJ1-4
cdr3_aa: CASSLRADNEKLFF
cdr3_nt: TGTGCCAGCAGCCTCAGGGCAGATAATGAAAAACTGTTTTTT

clone_size: few
d_call: .
v_call: TRBV19
j_call: TRBJ1-5
cdr3_aa: CASSELQDSNQPQHF
cdr3_nt: TGTGCCAGTAGTGAACTTCAGGATAGCAATCAGCCCCAGCATTTT

clone_size: many
d_call: .
v_call: TRBV6-1
j_call: TRBJ2-5
cdr3_aa: CASSPRVGETQYF
cdr3_nt: TGTGCCAGCAGCCCCCGGGTGGGAGAGACCCAGTACTTC

clone_size: many
d_call: .
v_call: TRBV7-9
j_call: TRBJ1-2
cdr3_aa: CASSRLGGDQYGYTF
cdr3_nt: TGTGCCAGCAGCCGACTGGGGGGGGATCAATATGGCTACACCTTC

clone_size: .
d_call: TRBD1
v_call: TRBV5-4
j_call: TRBJ2-7
cdr3_aa: CASSQGTGVPYEQYF
cdr3_nt: TGTGCCAGCAGTCAAGGGACAGGGGTTCCCTACGAGCAGTACTTC

clone_size: .
d_call: TRBD2
v_call: TRBV29-1
j_call: TRBJ2-7
cdr3_aa: CSVEGLSGGAYEQYF
cdr3_nt: TGCAGCGTTGAAGGGCTTAGCGGGGGAGCCTACGAGCAGTACTTC

clone_size: .
d_call: .
v_call: TRBV10-3
j_call: TRBJ2-2
cdr3_aa: CAIKRTNTGELFF
cdr3_nt: TGTGCCATCAAGAGAACGAACACCGGGGAGCTGTTTTTT

clone_size: .
d_call: .
v_call: TRBV10-3
j_call: TRBJ1-2
cdr3_aa: CAITKTGTDYGYTF
cdr3_nt: TGTGCCATCACAAAGACCGGGACCGACTATGGCTACACCTTC

clone_size: medium-sized
d_call: .
v_call: TRBV2
j_call: TRBJ1-1
cdr3_aa: CASSERADGAFF
cdr3_nt: TGTGCCAGCAGTGAAAGGGCGGACGGGGCTTTCTTT

clone_size: .
d_call: .
v_call: TRBV25-1
j_call: TRBJ2-5
cdr3_aa: CASSEPDGETQYF
cdr3_nt: TGTGCCAGCAGTGAGCCGGACGGGGAGACCCAGTACTTC

clone_size: .
d_call: .
v_call: TRBV10-3
j_call: TRBJ1-1
cdr3_aa: CAISESTRGSRAFF
cdr3_nt: TGTGCCATCAGTGAGTCGACTCGGGGGAGCAGAGCTTTCTTT

clone_size: many
d_call: TRBD2
v_call: TRBV6-5
j_call: TRBJ2-7
cdr3_aa: CASSYSETSGGNEQYF
cdr3_nt: TGTGCCAGCAGTTACTCCGAGACTAGCGGGGGAAATGAGCAGTACTTC

clone_size: once
d_call: TRBD1
v_call: TRBV9
j_call: TRBJ2-7
cdr3_aa: CASSVEGQGQYF
cdr3_nt: TGTGCCAGCAGCGTAGAGGGACAGGGGCAGTACTTC

clone_size: .
d_call: .
v_call: TRBV2
j_call: TRBJ1-2
cdr3_aa: CASSEIWEDYGYTF
cdr3_nt: TGTGCCAGCAGTGAAATCTGGGAGGACTATGGCTACACCTTC

clone_size: few
d_call: .
v_call: TRBV19
j_call: TRBJ2-5
cdr3_aa: CASSAQYF
cdr3_nt: TGTGCCAGTTCCGCCCAGTACTTC

clone_size: many
d_call: TRBD1
v_call: TRBV5-1
j_call: TRBJ2-6
cdr3_aa: CASSLSGTGGTGANVLTF
cdr3_nt: TGCGCCAGCAGCTTAAGTGGGACAGGGGGGACTGGGGCCAACGTCCTGACTTTC

clone_size: .
d_call: .
v_call: TRBV6-2/TRBV6-3
j_call: TRBJ1-6
cdr3_aa: CASSYSTSPLHF
cdr3_nt: TGTGCCAGCAGTTACTCGACTTCACCCCTCCACTTT

clone_size: many
d_call: TRBD1
v_call: TRBV30
j_call: TRBJ1-1
cdr3_aa: CAWSAWTGGDTEAFF
cdr3_nt: TGTGCCTGGAGTGCTTGGACAGGCGGGGACACTGAAGCTTTCTTT

clone_size: .
d_call: .
v_call: TRBV18
j_call: TRBJ2-1
cdr3_aa: CASSPAAGPRGQFF
cdr3_nt: TGTGCCAGCTCACCGGCTGCAGGTCCACGGGGGCAGTTCTTC

clone_size: .
d_call: TRBD1
v_call: TRBV7-7
j_call: TRBJ2-5
cdr3_aa: CASSPPGQGGKTQYF
cdr3_nt: TGTGCCAGCAGTCCCCCGGGACAGGGGGGGAAGACCCAGTACTTC

clone_size: many
d_call: .
v_call: TRBV6-5
j_call: TRBJ1-2
cdr3_aa: CASSWRGETDGYTF
cdr3_nt: TGTGCCAGCAGTTGGCGGGGGGAGACGGATGGCTACACCTTC

clone_size: .
d_call: .
v_call: TRBV9
j_call: TRBJ1-2
cdr3_aa: CASSGQVHYGYTF
cdr3_nt: TGTGCCAGCAGCGGACAGGTTCACTATGGCTACACCTTC

clone_size: many
d_call: .
v_call: TRBV10-3
j_call: TRBJ1-1
cdr3_aa: CAISRQAAGTEAFF
cdr3_nt: TGTGCCATCAGTAGACAGGCGGCGGGCACTGAAGCTTTCTTT

clone_size: .
d_call: .
v_call: TRBV20-1
j_call: TRBJ2-7
cdr3_aa: CSAIPTGNYEQYF
cdr3_nt: TGCAGTGCTATACCCACAGGGAACTACGAGCAGTACTTC

clone_size: .
d_call: .
v_call: TRBV18
j_call: TRBJ1-2
cdr3_aa: CASSQGSGRDAYTF
cdr3_nt: TGTGCCAGCTCACAGGGGTCAGGGAGGGATGCCTACACCTTC

clone_size: many
d_call: .
v_call: TRBV20-1
j_call: TRBJ1-2
cdr3_aa: CSARLGWGGYTF
cdr3_nt: TGCAGTGCTAGATTGGGGTGGGGTGGCTACACCTTC